One sample yielded the 15 T cell receptor beta chains listed below, sequenced in a study of identifying expanded T cells in peripheral blood. The data were produced by immunoSEQ multiplex PCR, yet TCRdb's version contains in-frame clones alone and is incomplete. The profile covers roughly 130,000 clones, with 70% to 90% appearing a single time and about 8% taken by the ten largest. The source material was blood. Every receptor here comes from a person aged 18-70 years in good health.

The rearrangement links TRBV28 to TRBJ2-1; TRBD1 aligns across 7 bases. Trimming removed 6 bases from V and 3 bases from J; junction bases left unmatched: 11. The CDR3 loop spans 16 amino acids. Germline V CDR1 and CDR2: MDHEN, SYDVKM. CDR3 loop: CASRTLNRGGYNEQFF. In DNA, the CDR3 is TGTGCCAGCAGAACCCTGAACAGGGGTGGCTACAATGAGCAGTTCTTC.

This clone was recorded a few times. V is TRBV4-1 and J is TRBJ1-5; TRBD1 agrees at 8 bases. The CDR3 is 14 residues long. V lost 0 bases, J lost 11 bases, and 6 bases stayed unmatched. CDR1 is MGHRA and CDR2 is YSYEKL in the germline V gene. This CDR3 reads CASSQEGRTGSQHF. The DNA for the CDR3 is TGCGCCAGCAGCCAAGAAGGTCGGACAGGGTCCCAGCATTTT.

Details on this clone: In the same sample, other DNA sequences code for this CDR3. This chain joins TRBV5-1 and TRBJ2-7, with D perhaps TRBD2 (6 bases). The germline V gene encodes CDR1 SGHRS and CDR2 YFSETQ. The V end was cut by 2 bases, the J end by 1 base, with 7 bases between. This CDR3 comprises 13 residues. The CDR3 DNA reads as TGCGCCAGCAGCTTCGGGGGTTCCTACGAGCAGTACTTC. It translates to CASSFGGSYEQYF.

The chain couples TRBV30 to TRBJ2-3; D ambiguous. This CDR3 is built from 10 residues. In germline, CDR1 is GTSNPN, CDR2 SVGIG (reference sequence). V was clipped by 3 bases and J by 6 bases, with 4 bases between them. In nucleotides, the CDR3 is TGTGCCTGGAGCGGGGATACGCAGTATTTT. Translated, it gives CAWSGDTQYF.

The rearrangement uses TRBV9 and TRBJ1-3; D possibly corresponds to TRBD1 (6 bases). The V gene's germline CDR1 is SGDLS and CDR2 YYNGEE. The length of the CDR3 is 16 residues. V was trimmed by 0 bases and J by 2 bases, leaving 12 bases between them. CDR3 coding DNA: TGTGCCAGCAGCGTAGCTACAGGGAAAGCTGGAAACACCATATATTTT. This codes for CASSVATGKAGNTIYF.

V gene TRBV25-1 combines with J gene TRBJ1-2; perhaps TRBD1 as D (6 bases). The V end was cut by 1 base, the J end by 8 bases, with 11 bases between. This CDR3 spans 13 amino acids. The germline V gene has CDR1 MGHDK and CDR2 SYGVNS. The CDR3 protein is CASSESWTDGYTF. DNA of the CDR3: TGTGCCAGCAGTGAATCTTGGACAGACGGCTACACCTTC.

The rearrangement links TRBV5-4 to TRBJ1-1, with TRBD1 as a possible D gene (5 bases). This CDR3 has 14 amino acids. Trimming removed 7 bases from V and 0 bases from J, with 13 bases in between. The germline V gene encodes CDR1 SGHNT and CDR2 YYREEE (reference sequence). The CDR3 spells CASRGEEMNTEAFF. CDR3 sequence (DNA): TGTGCCAGCCGAGGGGAGGAAATGAACACTGAAGCTTTCTTT. Combining the CDR3 with reference TRBV5-4 and TRBJ1-1 gives the whole variable domain ETGVTQSPTHLIKTRGQQVTLRCSSQSGHNTVSWYQQALGQGPQFIFQYYREEENGRGNFPPRFSGLQFPNYSSELNVNALELDDSALYLCASRGEEMNTEAFFGQGTRLTVV.

The rearrangement uses TRBV11-2 and TRBJ1-1; D remains ambiguous. Trimming pared 5 bases from V and 0 bases from J, leaving 7 bases between. CDR1 is SGHAT, CDR2 FQNNGV, per germline. The CDR3 length is 13 residues. This CDR3 is CASSAQMNTEAFF. CDR3 DNA sequence: TGTGCCAGCAGCGCTCAGATGAACACTGAAGCTTTCTTT. The full variable domain, its missing parts supplied by reference TRBV11-2 and TRBJ1-1, is EAGVAQSPRYKIIEKRQSVAFWCNPISGHATLYWYQQILGQGPKLLIQFQNNGVVDDSQLPKDRFSAERLKGVDSTLKIQPAKLEDSAVYLCASSAQMNTEAFFGQGTRLTVV.

V usage is TRBV7-6 and J usage is TRBJ2-3, with 8 nucleotides matching TRBD2. V was clipped by 5 bases and J by 0 bases; unmatched bases: 10. The CDR3 spans 17 residues. Germline V gene sequence: CDR1 SGHVS, CDR2 FNYEAQ. Here the CDR3 reads CASSRGGASVSTDTQYF. Here the CDR3 DNA reads TGTGCCAGCAGCCGGGGGGGGGCCTCGGTTAGCACAGATACGCAGTATTTT.

This clone was detected a few times. The chain is built from TRBV28 and TRBJ2-3; D might be TRBD2 (6 bases). CDR1 and CDR2 from the germline V gene are MDHEN and SYDVKM. The CDR3 has 15 residues. V lost 5 bases and J lost 0, with 12 bases in between. The CDR3 here is CASSPWDFSTDTQYF. In nucleotides, the CDR3 is TGTGCCAGCAGTCCCTGGGACTTCAGCACAGATACGCAGTATTTT.

This clone has only a few counts. The V and J genes are TRBV27 and TRBJ2-2; 7 bases are shared with TRBD2. The germline V gene has CDR1 MNHEY and CDR2 SMNVEV (reference sequence). Germline trimming cut 3 bases from V and 7 bases from J; bases unmatched to any gene: 14. The CDR3 loop spans 17 amino acids. As DNA, the CDR3 is TGTGCCAGCAGTTTGGCCGGACTAGGACCTTTGGACGGGGAGCTGTTTTTT. It translates to CASSLAGLGPLDGELFF.

The chain couples TRBV27 to TRBJ1-2, with TRBD1 as a possible D gene (6 bases). With 7 bases removed from V and 5 bases from J, the gap between germline ends came to 17 bases. The length of the CDR3 is 14 residues. Looked up from germline, CDR1 is MNHEY and CDR2 is SMNVEV (reference sequence). CDR3 bases: TGTGCCAGCACCTCACGGACAGCCGGGTATGGCTACACCTTC. As protein: CASTSRTAGYGYTF.

This chain uses TRBV27 with TRBJ2-3, with 7 bases identical to TRBD2. The junction had 8 bases not matched to a gene; V was cut back by 5 bases and J by 3 bases. Germline CDR1 is MNHEY and CDR2 is SMNVEV (reference sequence). The CDR3 consists of 15 residues. This CDR3 is CASSPSLANTDTQYF. CDR3 bases: TGTGCCAGCAGTCCATCACTAGCGAATACAGATACGCAGTATTTT.

The chain links TRBV18 to TRBJ1-4; 9 bases map to TRBD1. Germline lookup yields CDR1 KGHSH and CDR2 LQKENI. V lost 4 bases and J lost 2; bases outside the gene matches: 11. This CDR3 spans 18 amino acids. The CDR3 reads CASSRTGTGWLTNEKLFF. CDR3 DNA sequence: TGTGCCAGCTCACGTACCGGGACAGGGTGGTTGACTAATGAAAAACTGTTTTTT.

The chain links TRBV6-6 to TRBJ1-1, with a weak D call TRBD1 (5 bases). CDR3 length: 12 amino acids. V was clipped by 5 bases and J by 8 bases, with 12 bases between them. Germline assignment: CDR1 MNHNY and CDR2 SVGAGI (reference sequence). CDR3 DNA sequence: TGTGCCAGCAGTAATAGACAGTTGGAAGCTTTCTTT. Protein sequence: CASSNRQLEAFF.